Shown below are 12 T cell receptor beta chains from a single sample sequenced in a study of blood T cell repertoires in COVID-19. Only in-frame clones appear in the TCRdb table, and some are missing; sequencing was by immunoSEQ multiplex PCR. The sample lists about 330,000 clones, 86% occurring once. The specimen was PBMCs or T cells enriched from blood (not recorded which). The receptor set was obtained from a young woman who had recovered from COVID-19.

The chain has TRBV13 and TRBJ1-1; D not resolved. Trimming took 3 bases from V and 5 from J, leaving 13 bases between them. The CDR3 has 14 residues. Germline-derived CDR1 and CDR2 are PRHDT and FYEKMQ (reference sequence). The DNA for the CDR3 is TGTGCCAGCAGCTTTTACCGGTCCAGGACTGAAGCTTTCTTT. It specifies CASSFYRSRTEAFF.

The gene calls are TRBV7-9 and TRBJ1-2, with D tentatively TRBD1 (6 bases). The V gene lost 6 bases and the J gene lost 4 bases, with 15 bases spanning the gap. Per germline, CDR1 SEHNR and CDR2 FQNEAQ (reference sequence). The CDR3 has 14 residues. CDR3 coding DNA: TGTGCCAGCAGTTGGCAAGGGGGGGCCTATGGCTACACCTTC. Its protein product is CASSWQGGAYGYTF.

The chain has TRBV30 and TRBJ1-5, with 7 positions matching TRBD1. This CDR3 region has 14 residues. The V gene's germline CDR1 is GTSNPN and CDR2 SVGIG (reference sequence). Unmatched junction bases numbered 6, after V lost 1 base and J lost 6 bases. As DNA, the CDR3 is TGTGCCTGGAGTGATCAGACAGGGATTCAGCCCCAGCATTTT. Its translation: CAWSDQTGIQPQHF.

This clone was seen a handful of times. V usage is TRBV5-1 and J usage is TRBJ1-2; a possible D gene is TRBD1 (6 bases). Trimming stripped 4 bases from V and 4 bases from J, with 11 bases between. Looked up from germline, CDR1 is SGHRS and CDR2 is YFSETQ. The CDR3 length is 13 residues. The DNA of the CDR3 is TGCGCCAGCAGCCCTGACAGGTTCTATGGCTACACCTTC. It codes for CASSPDRFYGYTF. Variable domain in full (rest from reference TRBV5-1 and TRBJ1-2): KAGVTQTPRYLIKTRGQQVTLSCSPISGHRSVSWYQQTPGQGLQFLFEYFSETQRNKGNFPGRFSGRQFSNSRSEMNVSTLELGDSALYLCASSPDRFYGYTFGSGTRLTVV.

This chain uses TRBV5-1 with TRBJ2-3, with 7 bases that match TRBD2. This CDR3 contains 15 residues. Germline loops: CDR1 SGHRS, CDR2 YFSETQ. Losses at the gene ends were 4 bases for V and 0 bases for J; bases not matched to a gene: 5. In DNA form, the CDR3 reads TGCGCCAGCAGCCCCACTAGCGTAAGCACAGATACGCAGTATTTT. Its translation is CASSPTSVSTDTQYF.

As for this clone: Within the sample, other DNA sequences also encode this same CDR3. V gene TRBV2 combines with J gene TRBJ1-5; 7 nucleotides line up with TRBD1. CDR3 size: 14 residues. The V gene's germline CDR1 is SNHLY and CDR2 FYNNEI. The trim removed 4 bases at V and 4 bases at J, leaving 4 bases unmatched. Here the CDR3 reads CASSGPGGNQPQHF. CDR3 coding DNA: TGTGCCAGCAGTGGGCCAGGGGGAAATCAGCCCCAGCATTTT.

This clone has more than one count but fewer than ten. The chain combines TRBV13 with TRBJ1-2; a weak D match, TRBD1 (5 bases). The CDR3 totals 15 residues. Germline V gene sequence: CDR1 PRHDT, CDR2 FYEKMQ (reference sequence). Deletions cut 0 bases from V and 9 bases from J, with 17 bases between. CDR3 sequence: CASSLGVLGPQSYTF. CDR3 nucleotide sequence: TGTGCCAGCAGCTTAGGAGTATTGGGGCCTCAGAGCTACACCTTC.

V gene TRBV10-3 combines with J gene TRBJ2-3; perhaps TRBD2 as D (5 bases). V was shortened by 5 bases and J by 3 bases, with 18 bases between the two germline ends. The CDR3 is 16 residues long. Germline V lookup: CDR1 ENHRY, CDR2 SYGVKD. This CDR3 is CAISSPRGGGTDTQYF. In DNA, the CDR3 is TGTGCCATCAGTTCCCCCCGCGGAGGTGGGACAGATACGCAGTATTTT.

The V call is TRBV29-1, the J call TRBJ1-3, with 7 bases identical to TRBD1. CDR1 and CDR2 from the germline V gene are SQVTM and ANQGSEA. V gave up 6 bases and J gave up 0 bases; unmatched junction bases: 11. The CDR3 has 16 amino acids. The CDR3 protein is CSVAPGGWNSGNTIYF. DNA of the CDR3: TGCAGCGTGGCGCCAGGGGGTTGGAACTCTGGAAACACCATATATTTT.

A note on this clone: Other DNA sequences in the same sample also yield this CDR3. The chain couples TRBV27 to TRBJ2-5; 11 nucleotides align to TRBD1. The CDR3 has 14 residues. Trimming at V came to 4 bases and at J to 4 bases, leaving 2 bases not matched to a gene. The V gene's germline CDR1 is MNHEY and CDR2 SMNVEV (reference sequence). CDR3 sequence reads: CASSSGTGGETQYF. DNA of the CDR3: TGTGCCAGCAGTTCCGGGACAGGGGGAGAGACCCAGTACTTC.

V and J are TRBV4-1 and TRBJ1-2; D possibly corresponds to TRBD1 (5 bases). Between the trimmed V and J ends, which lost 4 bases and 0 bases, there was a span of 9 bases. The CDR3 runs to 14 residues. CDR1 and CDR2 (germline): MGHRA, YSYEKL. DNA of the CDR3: TGCGCCAGCAGCCTCGGACATTCTAACTATGGCTACACCTTC. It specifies CASSLGHSNYGYTF.

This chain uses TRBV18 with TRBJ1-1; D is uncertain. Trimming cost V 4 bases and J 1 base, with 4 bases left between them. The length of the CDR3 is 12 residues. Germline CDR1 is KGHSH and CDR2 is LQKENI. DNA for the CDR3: TGTGCCAGCTCACAGCAGAACACTGAAGCTTTCTTT. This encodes CASSQQNTEAFF.